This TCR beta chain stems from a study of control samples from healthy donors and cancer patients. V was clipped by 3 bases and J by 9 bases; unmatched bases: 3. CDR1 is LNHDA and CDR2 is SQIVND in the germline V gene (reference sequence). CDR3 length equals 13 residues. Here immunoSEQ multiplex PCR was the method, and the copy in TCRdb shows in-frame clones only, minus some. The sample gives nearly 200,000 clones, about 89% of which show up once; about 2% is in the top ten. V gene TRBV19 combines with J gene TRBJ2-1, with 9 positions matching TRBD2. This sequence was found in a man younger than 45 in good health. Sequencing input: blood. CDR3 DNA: TGTGCCAGTAGTATTTCTAGCGGGGCTGAGCAGTTCTTC. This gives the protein CASSISSGAEQFF.